This TCR beta chain derives from a study of human T cells and chemical hapten exposure. Overall study: Cases of alopecia areata, totalis or universalis occurred in a predominantly female patient group. Per-sample TCR yield variation was attributed mainly to small pooled library volume differences.

V shed 4 bases and J shed 2 bases, with 14 bases lying between them. Germline assignment: CDR1 SGHTA and CDR2 FQGNSA. The CDR3 totals 15 residues. TCRdb redid the calling of the RACE reads with MiXCR, one entry per CDR3 protein. This table holds about 260,000 distinct CDR3 sequences, over 8% found once. As for time point: pre-sensitization, week 0. The treatment: therapeutic diphenylcyclopropenone sensitization with weekly scalp DPC. Prior to each patch test being applied, blood was drawn. This clonotype was seen a few times. The source material was whole blood, sampled in connection with sensitization to the hapten diphenylcyclopropenone (DPC). This TCR derives from a woman aged 40 to 50 with alopecia areata. Some clones in this sample may be carry-over from other donors' samples. The chain joins TRBV7-2 to TRBJ2-5, with D possibly being TRBD1 or TRBD2 (6 bases each). The CDR3 nucleotides are TGTGCCAGCAGCTCATGGTGGGGGGCACAAGAGACCCAGTACTTC. Its protein product is CASSSWWGAQETQYF.